Listed below are T cell receptor beta chains from one sample, sequenced in a study of CD4 T cells in relation to SARS-CoV-2 and coronaviruses. No antigen is known for these receptors. Sequencing used immunoSEQ multiplex PCR; TCRdb keeps in-frame clones, though not all of them. The sample comprises some 29,000 clones, over 65% of which are singletons, and more than 20% rests with the top ten. The specimen sequenced was CD4+ T cells from PBMCs, cultured in vitro. The receptors were gathered from a human donor in good health. CDR3s include the opening cysteine and the closing phenylalanine or tryptophan. The D gene is left open where the match is weak. Not all rows give a size; the values are once, few, many and, for expanded clones, a class.

V gene: TRBV4-2
J gene: TRBJ1-2
clone size: -
D gene: -
CDR3 DNA: TGTGCCAGCAGCCAAGAAGTCATCCTCAGTAGCTACACCTTC
CDR3 protein: CASSQEVILSSYTF

V gene: TRBV7-2
J gene: TRBJ2-5
clone size: -
D gene: TRBD1
CDR3 DNA: TGTGCCAGCAGCACAGACAGGGGAGCTCGTGAGACCCAGTACTTC
CDR3 protein: CASSTDRGARETQYF

V gene: TRBV19
J gene: TRBJ2-5
clone size: -
D gene: -
CDR3 DNA: TGTGCCAGTACCCCGGGAAGGGGGTCCAAAAAGACCCAGTACTTC
CDR3 protein: CASTPGRGSKKTQYF

V gene: TRBV5-1
J gene: TRBJ2-1
clone size: -
D gene: -
CDR3 DNA: TGCGCCAGCAGTGAGGCGGAATCCTACAATGAGCAGTTCTTC
CDR3 protein: CASSEAESYNEQFF

V gene: TRBV7-9
J gene: TRBJ2-5
clone size: -
D gene: TRBD2
CDR3 DNA: TGTGCCAGCAGCCCCCGGACTAGCGGGAAGGGGAGGGAGACCCAGTACTTC
CDR3 protein: CASSPRTSGKGRETQYF

V gene: TRBV7-9
J gene: TRBJ1-3
clone size: -
D gene: -
CDR3 DNA: TGTGCCAGCAGCTTATTGGTAGGAGGAAACACCATATATTTT
CDR3 protein: CASSLLVGGNTIYF

V gene: TRBV10-3
J gene: TRBJ2-3
clone size: few
D gene: TRBD1
CDR3 DNA: TGTGCCATCAGCCGGGACAGGGGGGCCACAGATACGCAGTATTTT
CDR3 protein: CAISRDRGATDTQYF

V gene: TRBV5-1
J gene: TRBJ2-7
clone size: few
D gene: -
CDR3 DNA: TGCGCCAGCAGCTTCGACGGGGGAAGCTCCTACGAGCAGTACTTC
CDR3 protein: CASSFDGGSSYEQYF

V gene: TRBV7-3
J gene: TRBJ2-3
clone size: -
D gene: TRBD2
CDR3 DNA: TGTGCCAGCAGGGCGGGAGTGGCAGATACGCAGTATTTT
CDR3 protein: CASRAGVADTQYF

V gene: TRBV6-5
J gene: TRBJ1-2
clone size: -
D gene: -
CDR3 DNA: TGTGCCAGCAGTTCCGGGGGGCAAGGAATCTATGGCTACACCTTC
CDR3 protein: CASSSGGQGIYGYTF

V gene: TRBV5-6
J gene: TRBJ2-5
clone size: -
D gene: TRBD1
CDR3 DNA: TGTGCCAGCAGCACCGGGACAGGGGCCTCCCAAGAGACCCAGTACTTC
CDR3 protein: CASSTGTGASQETQYF

V gene: TRBV9
J gene: TRBJ1-3
clone size: once
D gene: -
CDR3 DNA: TGTGCCAGCAGCGTAGACATCCCGAAGACCGGAAACACCATATATTTT
CDR3 protein: CASSVDIPKTGNTIYF

V gene: TRBV2
J gene: TRBJ1-6
clone size: -
D gene: TRBD1
CDR3 DNA: TGTGCCACCAGAAAACCGGGACAGGGATCCTCCCTCCACTTT
CDR3 protein: CATRKPGQGSSLHF

V gene: TRBV27
J gene: TRBJ2-3
clone size: -
D gene: -
CDR3 DNA: TGTGCCAGCAGTTGGCGGAATACGCAGTATTTT
CDR3 protein: CASSWRNTQYF

V gene: TRBV6-2/TRBV6-3
J gene: TRBJ1-1
clone size: -
D gene: -
CDR3 DNA: TGTGCCAGCAGTTACCGAAGGGGAGAAGCTTTCTTT
CDR3 protein: CASSYRRGEAFF

V gene: TRBV25-1
J gene: TRBJ1-2
clone size: -
D gene: -
CDR3 DNA: TGTGCCAGCGGCAGTGGGGGGCCGGAGGTTTATGGCTACACCTTC
CDR3 protein: CASGSGGPEVYGYTF

V gene: TRBV4-3
J gene: TRBJ2-5
clone size: -
D gene: -
CDR3 DNA: TGCGCCAGCAGCCCGAACAGGGGGGGGAAAGTTTACCAAGAGACCCAGTACTTC
CDR3 protein: CASSPNRGGKVYQETQYF

V gene: TRBV19
J gene: TRBJ2-1
clone size: -
D gene: TRBD2
CDR3 DNA: TGTGCCAGTAGTATCGTCGGGGGGGTCAGCGGTGAGCAGTTCTTC
CDR3 protein: CASSIVGGVSGEQFF

V gene: TRBV2
J gene: TRBJ1-5
clone size: -
D gene: TRBD1
CDR3 DNA: TGTGCCAGCAGCCCCGATCCAGGGGGTCAGCCCCAGCATTTT
CDR3 protein: CASSPDPGGQPQHF

V gene: TRBV10-3
J gene: TRBJ1-3
clone size: -
D gene: -
CDR3 DNA: TGTGCCATCAGTGGGACAGTCCGCTCTGGAAACACCATATATTTT
CDR3 protein: CAISGTVRSGNTIYF

V gene: TRBV10-2
J gene: TRBJ1-5
clone size: once
D gene: -
CDR3 DNA: TGCGCCAGCAGTGGGAATGGTTTTTATCAGCCCCAGCATTTT
CDR3 protein: CASSGNGFYQPQHF

V gene: TRBV5-4
J gene: TRBJ2-1
clone size: -
D gene: TRBD2
CDR3 DNA: TGTGCCAGCAGCTTGGTACCCGGGACTAGCGGGAGAGGTGTCTTC
CDR3 protein: CASSLVPGTSGRGVF

V gene: TRBV29-1
J gene: TRBJ1-5
clone size: -
D gene: -
CDR3 DNA: TGCAGCGTTGAAGGGGTGGGGGCCAGCCTTAGCAATCAGCCCCAGCATTTT
CDR3 protein: CSVEGVGASLSNQPQHF

V gene: TRBV18
J gene: TRBJ1-2
clone size: -
D gene: -
CDR3 DNA: TGTGCCAGCTCACCTTTACAGGGAAACTATGGCTACACCTTC
CDR3 protein: CASSPLQGNYGYTF

V gene: TRBV11-2
J gene: TRBJ2-7
clone size: -
D gene: -
CDR3 DNA: TGTGCCAGCAGCATGACGGGCCGCTTGAGCGACGAGCAGTACTTC
CDR3 protein: CASSMTGRLSDEQYF

V gene: TRBV6-1
J gene: TRBJ1-5
clone size: -
D gene: -
CDR3 DNA: TGTGCCAGCAGTGACCCAGTTGGGGGCCGTAATCAGCCCCAGCATTTT
CDR3 protein: CASSDPVGGRNQPQHF

V gene: TRBV7-2
J gene: TRBJ2-1
clone size: -
D gene: TRBD1
CDR3 DNA: TGTGCCAGCAGCTTAGCAGCGGGACAGGGGGTGCACAATGAGCAGTTCTTC
CDR3 protein: CASSLAAGQGVHNEQFF

V gene: TRBV11-2
J gene: TRBJ2-5
clone size: -
D gene: -
CDR3 DNA: TGTGCCAGCAGCACCTCGACCCAGTTCCAAGAGACCCAGTACTTC
CDR3 protein: CASSTSTQFQETQYF

V gene: TRBV5-1
J gene: TRBJ2-1
clone size: -
D gene: -
CDR3 DNA: TGCGCCAGCAGCTTGGGCGTTAGCTCCTACAATGAGCAGTTCTTC
CDR3 protein: CASSLGVSSYNEQFF

V gene: TRBV2
J gene: TRBJ2-6
clone size: -
D gene: -
CDR3 DNA: TGTGCCAGCAGTCCCACCCGTGGCTCTGGGGCCAACGTCCTGACTTTC
CDR3 protein: CASSPTRGSGANVLTF

V gene: TRBV11-2
J gene: TRBJ1-2
clone size: -
D gene: TRBD1
CDR3 DNA: TGTGCCAGCAGCTTAGCTCCCCTTACAGGGGTCGGCTACACCTTC
CDR3 protein: CASSLAPLTGVGYTF

V gene: TRBV6-6
J gene: TRBJ2-7
clone size: -
D gene: -
CDR3 DNA: TGTGCCAGCAGTAAAACACCCTACGAGCAGTACTTC
CDR3 protein: CASSKTPYEQYF

V gene: TRBV27
J gene: TRBJ2-7
clone size: -
D gene: -
CDR3 DNA: TGTGCCAGCAGTTTGGGAGACGAGCAGTACTTC
CDR3 protein: CASSLGDEQYF

V gene: TRBV6-2/TRBV6-3
J gene: TRBJ2-3
clone size: -
D gene: -
CDR3 DNA: TGTGCCAGCAGTAGACCCCCCACAGATACGCAGTATTTT
CDR3 protein: CASSRPPTDTQYF

V gene: TRBV6-2/TRBV6-3
J gene: TRBJ1-1
clone size: -
D gene: -
CDR3 DNA: TGTGCCAGCAGTTACGGGCCGAACACTGAAGCTTTCTTT
CDR3 protein: CASSYGPNTEAFF

V gene: TRBV6-6
J gene: TRBJ2-3
clone size: -
D gene: TRBD2
CDR3 DNA: TGTGCCAGCAGTCCCCGAGCGGGGGCGACTAGCACAGATACGCAGTATTTT
CDR3 protein: CASSPRAGATSTDTQYF

V gene: TRBV7-3
J gene: TRBJ2-6
clone size: few
D gene: -
CDR3 DNA: TGTGCCAGCAGCCCGAACGGAGGATCTGGGGCCAACGTCCTGACTTTC
CDR3 protein: CASSPNGGSGANVLTF